This T cell receptor beta chain emerged from a study of blood T cell repertoires in COVID-19. Study overall: Samples representing acute and convalescent COVID-19 were sourced from the United States, Italy and Spain. PBMCs, B-cell-depleted T cells, or T cells were the source of the cDNA or gDNA that made up the material.

The germline gives CDR1 SQVTM, CDR2 ANQGSEA. V lost 3 bases and J lost 7; bases outside the gene matches: 8. This CDR3 spans 13 amino acids. Original processing notes: Nucleated cell counts were estimated from reference gene primer amplification. TCRdb's table, derived via immunoSEQ multiplex PCR, lists solely in-frame clones and lacks some. The V and J calls and clone size come from that table; D and trimming were worked out from the DNA. The table records around 140,000 clones, around nine tenths of them present only once. Sequencing input: peripheral blood. The V gene is TRBV29-1, the J gene TRBJ2-7, with TRBD1 matching over 8 bases. The TCR originated in a woman between 45 and 60 years old with acute or convalescent COVID-19. CDR3 sequence (DNA): TGCAGCGTTGATGTCCAGGGGGCGGAGGAGCAGTACTTC. Translating it yields CSVDVQGAEEQYF.